These 20 T cell receptor beta chains were sequenced from one sample in a study of cytomegalovirus exposure and HLA in healthy donors. Researchers ran the PCR with 60 Vbeta and 13 Jbeta primers. TCRdb keeps only in-frame clones here, not all; method: immunoSEQ multiplex PCR. The table shows about 160,000 clones, with approximately 80% occurring only once. Sequencing input: PBMCs. These receptor sequences come from a woman in her forties or fifties in good health and CMV-seronegative.

The chain is built from TRBV5-4 and TRBJ1-6; no firm D call. V lost 4 bases, J lost 13 bases, and 12 bases lay in between. Germline-derived CDR1 and CDR2 are SGHNT and YYREEE (reference sequence). The CDR3 consists of 12 residues. The CDR3 loop is CASSTDRDPLHF. Written as DNA, the CDR3 is TGTGCCAGCAGCACAGACCGGGATCCCCTCCACTTT.

The rearrangement joins TRBV19 to TRBJ2-2; 8 nucleotides match TRBD1. CDR3 length equals 14 residues. With V trimmed by 7 bases and J by 5 bases, 6 bases remained unmatched. The germline V gene encodes CDR1 LNHDA and CDR2 SQIVND (reference sequence). The CDR3 sequence: CASTNRGWTGELFF. CDR3 DNA: TGTGCCAGTACCAACAGGGGGTGGACCGGGGAGCTGTTTTTT.

The chain links TRBV7-2 to TRBJ2-5; 8 positions agree with TRBD2. Germline V lookup: CDR1 SGHTA, CDR2 FQGNSA. J lost 5 bases, V lost 6 bases, and 11 bases had no gene match. The CDR3 length is 15 residues. The CDR3 sequence: CASRYAGGQPETQYF. In DNA, the CDR3 is TGTGCCAGCAGATACGCGGGGGGCCAGCCCGAGACCCAGTACTTC.

The chain couples TRBV6-6 to TRBJ2-7, with TRBD2 identical over 7 bases. This CDR3 has 15 amino acids. V dropped 2 bases and J dropped 4; count of bases not matched to a gene: 8. The germline V gene encodes CDR1 MNHNY and CDR2 SVGAGI (reference sequence). In nucleotides, the CDR3 is TGTGCCAGCAGTTACAGTGTTCCCGGGAGGTACGAGCAGTACTTC. As protein: CASSYSVPGRYEQYF.

The gene calls are TRBV5-1 and TRBJ2-1, with D possibly matching TRBD2 (6 bases). The CDR3 sequence is 15 residues long. Germline V gene lookup returns CDR1 SGHRS and CDR2 YFSETQ. V was shortened by 0 bases and J by 2 bases, with 9 bases between the two germline ends. CDR3 coding DNA: TGCGCCAGCAGCTTGGTGGCGGGAACCTACAATGAGCAGTTCTTC. Translated: CASSLVAGTYNEQFF.

The chain carries TRBV2 and TRBJ1-1; 9 bases are shared with TRBD1. V was pared by 3 bases and J by 7 bases, with 6 bases of the junction left unmatched. The CDR3 totals 14 residues. Looked up from germline, CDR1 is SNHLY and CDR2 is FYNNEI. The chain's CDR3 is CASSEGQGQGEAFF. The CDR3 DNA reads as TGTGCCAGCAGTGAGGGACAGGGTCAGGGTGAAGCTTTCTTT.

Only a few counts were recorded for this clone. This CDR3 is CASSLELADSYNEQFF. The CDR3 DNA follows: TGTGCCAGCAGCTTGGAGCTAGCGGACTCCTACAATGAGCAGTTCTTC. The chain employs TRBV5-4 and TRBJ2-1; TRBD2 aligns across 7 bases. The length of the CDR3 is 16 residues. The V segment lost 0 bases and the J segment 0 bases; nucleotides outside the gene matches: 3. Germline CDR1 SGHNT, CDR2 YYREEE (reference sequence).

Concerning this clone: Germline is not matched at one junction end, which may reflect a read error. This chain connects TRBV7-9 to TRBJ1-1; no clear D. Germline CDR1 is SEHNR and CDR2 is FQNEAQ (reference sequence). CDR3 size: 12 residues. The CDR3 is CSSSLASVSAFF. CDR3 sequence (DNA): TGTTCCAGCAGCTTAGCGTCGGTTTCGGCTTTCTTT.

J is TRBJ2-1 and V is TRBV18; TRBD2 aligns across 7 bases. The CDR3 runs 16 residues. Per the germline V gene, CDR1 is KGHSH and CDR2 is LQKENI. V gave up 1 base and J gave up 5 bases; unmatched junction bases: 8. The CDR3 DNA sequence: TGTGCCAGCTCACCACGCTCGGGGGGTCTTAACAATGAGCAGTTCTTC. Translation gives CASSPRSGGLNNEQFF.

This sequence joins TRBV7-2 and TRBJ2-1, with a weak D call TRBD1 (5 bases). This CDR3 is 13 amino acids long. Trimming left V 2 bases short and J 5 bases short, with 7 bases between. Per the germline V gene, CDR1 is SGHTA and CDR2 is FQGNSA. CDR3 amino acids: CASSLQGNNEQFF. The CDR3 DNA follows: TGTGCCAGCAGCTTACAGGGAAACAATGAGCAGTTCTTC.

The rearrangement links TRBV15 to TRBJ2-3; TRBD2 aligns across 9 bases. J gave up 3 bases and V 8 bases, and 3 bases lay outside the gene matches. The CDR3 extends over 13 amino acids. In germline, CDR1 is LNHNV, CDR2 YYDKDF (reference sequence). CDR3 protein: CATGLAGTDTQYF. The CDR3 DNA sequence: TGTGCCACCGGGCTAGCGGGAACAGATACGCAGTATTTT.

This clone was recorded once. The chain is built from TRBV7-6 and TRBJ1-2; TRBD1 matches 7 bases. This CDR3 has 14 residues. After removal of 4 bases from V and 5 bases from J, the junction contained 7 bases not matched to a gene. CDR1 is SGHVS and CDR2 is FNYEAQ in the germline V gene. The CDR3 bases are TGTGCCAGCAGCTCGGCCGGGACAGATTATGGCTACACCTTC. Its protein product is CASSSAGTDYGYTF.

The V gene is TRBV19, the J gene TRBJ1-2, with a possible D match to TRBD1 (5 bases). From germline, CDR1 is LNHDA and CDR2 SQIVND (reference sequence). V gave up 5 bases and J gave up 4 bases, with 14 bases separating them. The CDR3 has 14 residues. The CDR3 spells CASSEQAGSYGYTF. CDR3 in DNA: TGTGCCAGTAGTGAACAGGCCGGGAGCTATGGCTACACCTTC.

The rearrangement uses TRBV4-2 and TRBJ2-3; the match to TRBD2 covers 9 bases. Germline V CDR1 and CDR2: LGHNA, YNFKEQ. After removal of 4 bases from V and 1 base from J, the junction contained 15 bases not matched to a gene. This CDR3 is built from 19 residues. CDR3 nucleotides: TGTGCCAGCAGCCTCAAAGGGCCCCTTAGCGGGGGTGGCACAGATACGCAGTATTTT. This sequence encodes CASSLKGPLSGGGTDTQYF.

The chain joins TRBV5-1 to TRBJ2-7, with D perhaps TRBD1 (6 bases). Per the germline V gene, CDR1 is SGHRS and CDR2 is YFSETQ. The V gene lost 4 bases and the J gene lost 1 base, with 15 bases spanning the gap. This CDR3 is 15 amino acids long. Here the CDR3 reads CASSPGTSLSYEQYF. For the CDR3, the DNA is TGCGCCAGCAGCCCAGGGACAAGTCTTTCCTACGAGCAGTACTTC.

The V gene is TRBV21-1, the J gene TRBJ2-7; TRBD1 is the table's D call, not checked against the DNA. TRBV21-1 is a listed pseudogene. The CDR3 sequence is 14 residues long. Written as DNA, the CDR3 is TGTGCCAGCACCCGGGACAGGGGGACCTACGAGCAGTACTTC. Its translation is CASTRDRGTYEQYF.

The genes are TRBV18 and TRBJ1-1; D perhaps matches TRBD1 (6 bases). This CDR3 is 17 amino acids long. Trimming removed 3 bases at V and 1 base at J, with 18 bases between. CDR1 is KGHSH, CDR2 LQKENI, per germline. As DNA, the CDR3 is TGTGCCAGCTCACCTTCTGGATTCCGGACAGCGAACACTGAAGCTTTCTTT. The encoded protein is CASSPSGFRTANTEAFF.

The chain carries TRBV7-8 and TRBJ1-6; the match to TRBD1 covers 8 bases. The J segment lost 10 bases and the V segment lost 3 bases, leaving 11 bases of the junction unmatched. CDR3 length: 16 residues. CDR1 and CDR2 (germline): SGHVS, FQNEAQ. CDR3 DNA sequence: TGTGCCAGCAGCTTCCGGAGTGCGACAGGGGTGTCACCCCTCCACTTT. This translates into CASSFRSATGVSPLHF.

The chain couples TRBV10-3 to TRBJ2-3; 10 nucleotides match TRBD2. CDR3 size: 14 residues. The V gene end was trimmed by 6 bases and the J gene end by 5 bases; junction bases not matched to a gene: 5. Germline V gives CDR1 ENHRY, CDR2 SYGVKD. The CDR3 nucleotides read TGTGCCATCAGGATAGCGGGGGGAGGAGATACGCAGTATTTT. Translated: CAIRIAGGGDTQYF.

The J gene is TRBJ2-1, the V gene TRBV7-2, with a weak D call TRBD2 (6 bases). Germline assignment: CDR1 SGHTA and CDR2 FQGNSA. This CDR3 region has 13 residues. Trimming cost V 1 base and J 8 bases, with 9 bases left between them. CDR3 in amino acids: CASSLGTTYEQFF. The CDR3 DNA is TGTGCCAGCAGCTTAGGGACTACCTATGAGCAGTTCTTC.